These T cell receptor beta chains were read from a single sample in a study of Ad26.COV2.S vaccination and SARS-CoV-2 variants. The method was immunoSEQ multiplex PCR; TCRdb's version includes in-frame clones alone and lacks a portion of them. Of 410,000 or so clones in the sample, around 92% were seen once. The sample here was peripheral blood, taken in a trial of Ad26.COV2.S vaccine versus placebo. These receptors were obtained from a person between 18 and 65 years old who received the Ad26.COV2.S COVID-19 vaccine or a placebo. Each CDR3 is given with its conserved first and last residue. D genes are given only for firm matches.

V	J	D	DNA	CDR3
TRBV4-3	TRBJ2-7	NA	TGCGCCAGCAGCCAAGGGCGCGGGGAATACGAGCAGTACTTC	CASSQGRGEYEQYF
TRBV2	TRBJ2-1	NA	TGTGCCAGCAGTGAAGGGGACTACAATGAGCAGTTCTTC	CASSEGDYNEQFF
TRBV5-4	TRBJ1-4	TRBD1	TGTGCCAGCACCTCCGGGACAGTGGATGAAAAACTGTTTTTT	CASTSGTVDEKLFF
TRBV7-9	TRBJ1-5	NA	TGTGCCAGCAGCTTAGCGTCGGGGAGGAATCAGCCCCAGCATTTT	CASSLASGRNQPQHF
TRBV3-1/TRBV3-2	TRBJ2-3	TRBD2	TGTGCCAGCAGCCAAGATCCAGCGGGGGTCACAGATACGCAGTATTTT	CASSQDPAGVTDTQYF
TRBV6-5	TRBJ2-1	TRBD2	TGTGCCAGCACCCAAGCGGGGGGGCCAGACAATGAGCAGTTCTTC	CASTQAGGPDNEQFF
TRBV7-2	TRBJ1-1	NA	TGTGCCAGCAGCTTAGGTCGGGCAGGGCGGGTCACTGAAGCTTTCTTT	CASSLGRAGRVTEAFF
TRBV7-4	TRBJ2-7	TRBD1	TGTGCCAGCAGCTGCAGGGACAGGGGTTTCTCCTACGAGCAGTACTTC	CASSCRDRGFSYEQYF
TRBV6-5	TRBJ1-2	NA	TGTGCCAGCAGCCCCTTTCAGAACTATGGCTACACCTTC	CASSPFQNYGYTF
TRBV30	TRBJ2-3	NA	TGTGCCTGGAGTTCCAACAGCGGCACAGATACGCAGTATTTT	CAWSSNSGTDTQYF
TRBV7-4	TRBJ1-2	NA	TGTGCCAGCAGCTTAGCGGTAGATCAGGGTGGTCAGTATGGCTACACCTTC	CASSLAVDQGGQYGYTF
TRBV4-1	TRBJ2-5	NA	TGCGCCAGCAGCCAAGGGAACGGGGTGAAAGAGACCCAGTACTTC	CASSQGNGVKETQYF
TRBV7-4	TRBJ2-7	TRBD2	TGTGCCAGCAGCTTTAAGACTAGCGGGGGCAGGTACTTC	CASSFKTSGGRYF
TRBV7-2	TRBJ2-1	TRBD2	TGTGCCAGCCGGTGGGGTAGCGGGACCAATGAGCAGTTCTTC	CASRWGSGTNEQFF
TRBV2	TRBJ2-7	TRBD2	TGTGCCAGCAGAGAGGGACTAGCGGGGGCCTTTTACGAGCAGTACTTC	CASREGLAGAFYEQYF
TRBV6-5	TRBJ1-2	TRBD1	TGTGCCAGCTCGACAGGGGAGGGTGGCTACACCTTC	CASSTGEGGYTF
TRBV4-1	TRBJ2-2	TRBD1	TGCGCCAGCAGCCAAGACACCGGGACAGGGAGCACCGGGGAGCTGTTTTTT	CASSQDTGTGSTGELFF
TRBV30	TRBJ2-7	TRBD1	TGTGCCTGGAGGACAGGCCGGGACAGGGTTAACGAGCAGTACTTC	CAWRTGRDRVNEQYF
TRBV27	TRBJ1-1	NA	TGTGCCAGCCTAAGGGCGGGGTATGGGTACACTGAAGCTTTCTTT	CASLRAGYGYTEAFF
TRBV19	TRBJ2-7	NA	TGTGCCAGTAGTGCCGCGGGTCGAGCCCTCCTTTACGAGCAGTACTTC	CASSAAGRALLYEQYF
TRBV4-1	TRBJ2-7	NA	TGCGCCAGCAGCCAAGAATTTGGACAGGGCGGGAGGGAGCAGTACTTC	CASSQEFGQGGREQYF
TRBV19	TRBJ1-1	NA	TGTGCCAGTACGGGGGGCTACACTGAAGCTTTCTTT	CASTGGYTEAFF
TRBV7-2	TRBJ1-5	TRBD1	TGTGCCAGCAGCTACGACAGGGGGGGTCAGCCCCAGCATTTT	CASSYDRGGQPQHF
TRBV5-1	TRBJ1-1	NA	TGCGCCAGCATGATATACGGACCGATTACTGAAGCTTTCTTT	CASMIYGPITEAFF